This TCR beta chain was found in a study of T-cell memory formation after mild COVID-19. Study summary: Clusters of TCRs were largely donor specific.

Study outcomes and limitations: Among clones contracting day 15 to 85, CD4/CD8 was balanced, whereas later expanders leaned CD4+. In pre-infection memory, a portion of responding clones appeared, which suggested that cross-reactive memory joined.

This clonotype was observed at least ten times. Its antigen is unknown. TCRdb recomputed calls from the 5' RACE reads with MiXCR, one row per CDR3 protein. This sample yields over 50,000 distinct CDR3 sequences, of which around 10% are seen a single time; 10% to 15% belongs to the top ten. The CDR3 covers 16 residues. Trimming left V 1 base short and J 7 bases short, with 20 bases between. The germline gives CDR1 SGHKS, CDR2 YYEKEE (reference sequence). This receptor was obtained from an adult woman who had mild COVID-19 (a few samples of this study predate the infection). Cell type and time point are not known. The chain joins TRBV5-5 to TRBJ1-2; D gene unclear. The sequenced material came from PBMCs or a T cell subset sorted from them (not recorded which). The CDR3 sequence: CASSLKVPATRGGYTF. The CDR3 DNA reads as TGTGCCAGCAGCTTGAAGGTCCCCGCGACACGGGGTGGCTACACCTTC.